This TCR beta chain originates from a study of T cell changes during pregnancy in multiple sclerosis. This clone was observed a handful of times. The CDR3 contains 16 residues. V lost 2 bases and J 4 bases, leaving 15 bases between the germline ends. Germline CDR1 and CDR2: SGHTA and FQGTGA. Profiled with immunoSEQ multiplex PCR; TCRdb holds only in-frame clones, not every one. The table shows roughly 100,000 clones, with around 91% occurring only once. This TCR was sampled from a female donor with multiple sclerosis, enrolled in a pregnancy study. This sequence joins TRBV7-3 and TRBJ2-1, with D possibly TRBD2 on 6 matching bases. The sequences come from peripheral blood, collected after pregnancy. CDR3 bases: TGTGCCAGCAGCTTATGGGCGGGGAAAGGTTACAATGAGCAGTTCTTC. It specifies CASSLWAGKGYNEQFF.